Listed below are T cell receptor beta chains from one sample, sequenced in a study of blood T cells in healthy people across ages. MiXCR, run by TCRdb on the 5' RACE reads, gives a single entry per CDR3 protein. The sample shows about 590,000 distinct CDR3 sequences, approximately 30% of them seen only once. The sequenced sample was blood. All receptors derive from a woman of 80 years or more in good health. The CDR3 runs from the conserved cysteine through the conserved F or W. A D gene is named only where the DNA matches it firmly. Size is omitted from some rows. Given values are once, few, many or a class for expanded clones.

D,J,V,size,CDR3,DNA
NA,TRBJ2-1,TRBV3-1,NA,CASKTANEQFF,TGTGCCAGCAAGACCGCTAATGAGCAGTTCTTC
NA,TRBJ1-2,TRBV6-5,NA,CASTGRGGYGYTF,TGTGCCAGCACGGGGAGGGGAGGCTATGGCTACACCTTC
TRBD1,TRBJ2-4,TRBV6-2/TRBV6-3,many,CASTLQGSPDIQYF,TGTGCCAGCACCCTACAGGGGAGTCCCGACATTCAGTACTTC
TRBD1,TRBJ2-1,TRBV29-1,NA,CSVEDPFPRGLMKKFRDEQFF,TGCAGCGTTGAAGATCCTTTTCCCAGGGGGCTAATGAAAAAGTTTAGAGATGAGCAGTTCTTC
NA,TRBJ2-6,TRBV9,many,CASSVSSSGANVLTF,TGTGCCAGCAGCGTAAGCAGCTCTGGGGCCAACGTCCTGACTTTC
NA,TRBJ1-1,TRBV2,NA,CASLGSVAATEAFF,TGTGCCAGCCTCGGTTCGGTTGCCGCCACTGAAGCTTTCTTT
NA,TRBJ1-2,TRBV20-1,few,CSARDYRIYGYTF,TGCAGTGCTAGGGATTACAGGATCTATGGCTACACCTTC
NA,TRBJ2-5,TRBV7-2,NA,CASNTLNEQYF,TGTGCCAGCAACACCCTCAATGAGCAGTACTTC
NA,TRBJ2-3,TRBV10-3,many,CAISVPPGGGTDTQYF,TGTGCCATCAGTGTCCCGCCGGGGGGCGGCACAGATACGCAGTATTTT
TRBD2,TRBJ2-4,TRBV5-4,NA,CASSSDLFSGGKNIQYF,TGTGCCAGCAGCTCCGACCTTTTCAGCGGGGGCAAAAACATTCAGTACTTC
NA,TRBJ2-7,TRBV12-3/TRBV12-4,many,CASSLSRPRTYEQYF,TGTGCCAGCAGTTTATCCCGACCCCGGACCTACGAGCAGTACTTC
TRBD2,TRBJ2-7,TRBV5-1,many,CASSLVLGGSSYEQYF,TGCGCCAGCAGCTTGGTCCTGGGGGGGAGCTCCTACGAGCAGTACTTC
NA,TRBJ1-2,TRBV28,few,CASSSGEGYTF,TGTGCCAGCAGTTCGGGGGAGGGCTACACCTTC
TRBD2,TRBJ2-5,TRBV6-5,many,CASSRAGGDTQYF,TGTGCCAGCAGTCGAGCGGGGGGGGATACCCAGTACTTC
NA,TRBJ2-7,TRBV12-3/TRBV12-4,many,CASSTLWSYEQYF,TGTGCCAGCAGTACCCTCTGGTCCTACGAGCAGTACTTC
TRBD1,TRBJ2-7,TRBV7-9,many,CASSSPPGQGGFEQYF,TGTGCCAGCAGTTCCCCACCGGGACAGGGGGGTTTCGAGCAGTACTTC
TRBD1,TRBJ1-2,TRBV20-1,NA,CSASLGTGEPLLYGYTF,TGCAGTGCTAGCCTAGGGACAGGGGAACCTTTGCTCTATGGCTACACCTTC
NA,TRBJ1-1,TRBV12-3/TRBV12-4,many,CASSWKGGGRAFF,TGTGCCAGCAGTTGGAAGGGGGGGGGGCGGGCTTTCTTT
NA,TRBJ1-2,TRBV20-1,many,CSAKSSWGSNYGYTF,TGCAGTGCTAAGAGTTCGTGGGGGAGTAACTATGGCTACACCTTC
TRBD1,TRBJ1-1,TRBV7-2,many,CASSQTGVTEAFF,TGTGCCAGCAGCCAAACAGGGGTTACTGAAGCTTTCTTT
NA,TRBJ1-5,TRBV7-8,NA,CAGSLLEGPILGDNQPQHF,TGTGCCGGCAGCTTATTGGAGGGGCCAATATTAGGGGACAATCAGCCCCAGCATTTT
TRBD2,TRBJ2-7,TRBV11-1,NA,CASSFTSGGSTYEQYF,TGTGCCAGCAGCTTTACTAGCGGGGGTTCCACCTACGAGCAGTACTTC
TRBD1,TRBJ1-1,TRBV6-2/TRBV6-3,NA,CASSDVQGAGAEAFF,TGTGCCAGCAGCGATGTACAGGGGGCAGGAGCTGAAGCTTTCTTT
NA,TRBJ1-2,TRBV7-9,NA,CASSFYRSLDGYTF,TGTGCCAGCAGCTTTTACAGGAGCCTGGATGGCTACACCTTC
NA,TRBJ2-7,TRBV12-3/TRBV12-4,many,CASRGDGSSYEQYF,TGTGCCAGCAGGGGGGACGGGAGCTCCTACGAGCAGTACTTC
NA,TRBJ2-5,TRBV20-1,many,CSATELGTLETQYF,TGCAGTGCCACCGAACTAGGGACTCTAGAGACCCAGTACTTC
NA,TRBJ2-7,TRBV7-2,many,CASSLTPPYEQYF,TGTGCCAGCAGCCTCACCCCCCCCTACGAGCAGTACTTC
NA,TRBJ2-3,TRBV30,NA,CAWRPGASVNTDTQYF,TGTGCCTGGAGGCCCGGGGCTAGCGTGAACACAGATACGCAGTATTTT
NA,TRBJ1-1,TRBV6-2/TRBV6-3,NA,CASSYSLDENTEAFF,TGTGCCAGCAGTTACTCTTTAGACGAAAACACTGAAGCTTTCTTT
NA,TRBJ2-2,TRBV15,NA,CATSREGWGPNTEELFF,TGTGCCACCAGCAGAGAAGGCTGGGGCCCAAACACCGAGGAGCTGTTTTTT
NA,TRBJ2-3,TRBV7-2,NA,CASGLGGTDTQYF,TGTGCCAGCGGACTGGGGGGCACAGATACGCAGTATTTT
TRBD1,TRBJ1-4,TRBV20-1,NA,CSARLGTGLFF,TGCAGTGCGAGACTCGGGACAGGGTTGTTTTTT
NA,TRBJ1-6,TRBV6-1,NA,CASSVSRGGNSPLHF,TGTGCCAGCAGTGTCTCCAGGGGCGGAAATTCACCCCTCCACTTT
TRBD1,TRBJ1-6,TRBV5-1,many,CASSSRAGQGGSPLHF,TGCGCCAGCAGCTCCCGAGCGGGACAGGGAGGTTCACCCCTCCACTTT
NA,TRBJ2-7,TRBV5-1,NA,CASSLVQGRCNEQYF,TGCGCCAGCAGCTTGGTGCAGGGAAGATGCAACGAGCAGTACTTC
NA,TRBJ1-1,TRBV5-1,once,CASSLRHDTEAFF,TGCGCCAGCAGCTTAAGACACGACACTGAAGCTTTCTTT
TRBD1,TRBJ2-7,TRBV6-5,many,CASSYVGQGVNEQYF,TGTGCCAGCAGTTACGTAGGCCAGGGGGTAAACGAGCAGTACTTC
NA,TRBJ2-3,TRBV28,NA,CASSSTSTADTQYF,TGTGCCAGCAGCAGTACTAGCACCGCAGATACGCAGTATTTT
NA,TRBJ1-2,TRBV20-1,many,CSASPARLGYTF,TGCAGTGCTTCTCCCGCGAGGCTTGGCTACACCTTC
TRBD1,TRBJ1-1,TRBV12-3/TRBV12-4,few,CASSAVRGRGNTEAFF,TGTGCCAGCAGTGCCGTCAGGGGGCGCGGGAACACTGAAGCTTTCTTT
NA,TRBJ2-5,TRBV7-6,many,CASSLARSSETQYF,TGTGCCAGCAGCTTAGCCCGTAGCTCCGAGACCCAGTACTTC
TRBD2,TRBJ2-3,TRBV7-2,many,CASSLGGRGGTRGNTQYF,TGTGCCAGCAGCTTAGGAGGGCGCGGGGGGACGCGCGGAAATACGCAGTATTTT
NA,TRBJ2-7,TRBV20-1,few,CSARRGACERYF,TGCAGTGCTAGGAGGGGGGCCTGCGAGCGGTACTTC
NA,TRBJ2-2,TRBV6-5,NA,CASSQTGPGELFF,TGTGCCAGCAGTCAAACGGGACCCGGGGAGCTGTTTTTT
TRBD2,TRBJ2-3,TRBV10-3,many,CAISPIGRGATGTDTQYF,TGTGCCATCAGTCCCATCGGGCGGGGGGCAACGGGCACAGATACGCAGTATTTT
TRBD1,TRBJ2-7,TRBV5-5,many,CASSFLGQSYEQYF,TGTGCCAGCAGCTTCTTGGGACAGAGCTACGAGCAGTACTTC
TRBD1,TRBJ2-2,TRBV5-1,few,CASSWDSSGELFF,TGCGCCAGCAGCTGGGACAGTTCCGGGGAGCTGTTTTTT
TRBD1,TRBJ1-1,TRBV29-1,few,CSVDRTGSEAFF,TGCAGCGTTGACCGGACAGGGTCCGAAGCTTTCTTT
TRBD1,TRBJ1-1,TRBV5-5,NA,CASSPTGGLENTEAFF,TGTGCCAGCAGCCCGACAGGGGGTCTTGAAAACACTGAAGCTTTCTTT
NA,TRBJ2-3,TRBV20-1,NA,CGATAVTAGSPDTQYF,TGCGGTGCGACCGCAGTGACGGCCGGTAGCCCAGATACGCAGTATTTT
NA,TRBJ1-1,TRBV12-3/TRBV12-4,NA,CASSLEGTPEAFF,TGTGCCAGCAGTTTAGAGGGGACGCCTGAAGCTTTCTTT
TRBD1,TRBJ2-7,TRBV7-6,many,CASSARDRGAEQYF,TGTGCCAGCAGCGCCCGGGACAGGGGGGCCGAGCAGTACTTC
NA,TRBJ1-5,TRBV7-2,many,CASSSRVNQPQHF,TGTGCCAGCAGCTCCCGGGTCAATCAGCCCCAGCATTTT
TRBD2,TRBJ2-4,TRBV18,many,CASSSRGVNGEQYF,TGTGCCAGCTCATCCCGGGGGGTCAACGGGGAGCAGTACTTC